This is a list of T cell receptor beta chains from one sample in a study of blood T cells in healthy people across ages. TCRdb itself ran the 5' RACE reads through MiXCR, one entry per CDR3 protein. There are about 1,400,000 distinct CDR3 sequences in the sample; about 40% occur only once, and roughly 8.2% lies in the top ten. Sequenced sample: blood. The source is a woman between 18 and 29 years old in good health. Each CDR3 is given without its conserved first and last residue.

len	v_gene	j_gene	CDR3aa
13	TRBV5-1	TRBJ2-7	ASRWGQQGDYEQY
14	TRBV6-6	TRBJ2-1	ASSYSLAGGGGEQF
10	TRBV6-1	TRBJ2-3	ASRSTGTGQY
12	TRBV20-1	TRBJ1-2	SAPPDRGLYGYT
16	TRBV5-1	TRBJ2-6	ASSSGTGAISGANVLT
14	TRBV27	TRBJ2-7	ASSSPTGGKKYEQY
12	TRBV7-8	-	AGSLGTSGETQY
13	TRBV9	TRBJ2-3	ASSFLAGVPDTQY
16	TRBV4-1	TRBJ2-7	ASSQPQARTSGSYEQY
11	TRBV12-3/TRBV12-4	TRBJ1-2	ASSQQGALGYT
14	TRBV20-1	TRBJ2-3	SAAVMGRASTDTQY
11	TRBV12-3/TRBV12-4	TRBJ2-7	ASRQGYSYEQY